These T cell receptor beta chains were read from a single sample in a study of shared clonotypes between healthy human individuals. Profiling relied on immunoSEQ multiplex PCR, and the TCRdb table lists in-frame clones only, not all of them. The table lists millions of clones, 80% to 95% of them singletons, with 0.35% to 0.45% in the top ten. Source material: naive CD4+ T cells from PBMCs. These receptors were collected from a young man in good health. Some clones in this sample may be carry-over from other donors' samples. Each CDR3 is given with its conserved first and last residue. D genes are given only for firm matches. Clone size is not always given. Where it is, it says once, few, many or a class for expanded clones.

d_call	v_call	j_call	clone_size	cdr3_nt	cdr3_aa
TRBD1	TRBV23-1	TRBJ2-7	-	TGCGCCAGCAGTCACGACAGGACAGGCGAGCAGTACTTC	CASSHDRTGEQYF
-	TRBV28	TRBJ1-5	few	TGTGCCAGCAGTTTGCCATGGGGTCAGCCCCAGCATTTT	CASSLPWGQPQHF
-	TRBV19	TRBJ2-5	-	TGTGCCAGTAGTATAGGTCAGGGCGAAGAGACCCAGTACTTC	CASSIGQGEETQYF
-	TRBV7-9	TRBJ2-7	-	TGTGCCAGCAGCTTGGGGACCTACTACGAGCAGTACTTC	CASSLGTYYEQYF
TRBD1	TRBV18	TRBJ1-5	-	TGTGCCAGCTCACAAACAGGGGCCAAACAGCCCCAGCATTTT	CASSQTGAKQPQHF
TRBD1	TRBV18	TRBJ1-1	-	TGTGCCAGCTCACCCCCTTACAGGGGCGCCGATACTGAAGCTTTCTTT	CASSPPYRGADTEAFF
TRBD1	TRBV11-2	TRBJ2-5	-	TGTGCCAGCAGCTTGCGGCTGGGCAGGGGGCTAGAGACCCAGTACTTC	CASSLRLGRGLETQYF
-	TRBV18	TRBJ1-1	-	TGTGCCAGCTCACCATTGAAGGGTAACACTGAAGCTTTCTTT	CASSPLKGNTEAFF
TRBD2	TRBV11-2	TRBJ2-7	-	TGTGCCAGCAGCTTAGTGTTATTAAGCGGGAGATCCTACGAGCAGTACTTC	CASSLVLLSGRSYEQYF
-	TRBV29-1	TRBJ2-7	-	TGCAGCTCCCGCTTTGGAGTCGAGCAGTACTTC	CSSRFGVEQYF
TRBD1	TRBV9	TRBJ1-4	-	TGTGCCAGCAGCTCCCGGGACAGGGGTAATGAAAAACTGTTTTTT	CASSSRDRGNEKLFF
TRBD1	TRBV4-1	TRBJ2-7	-	TGCGCCAGCAGCCAGGGGACAGGGGGTAACGAGCAGTACTTC	CASSQGTGGNEQYF
-	TRBV6-1	TRBJ2-7	-	TGTGCCAGCAGTGCACTCGGGGGCGGGGAGGGCTCCTACGAGCAGTACTTC	CASSALGGGEGSYEQYF
TRBD1	TRBV19	TRBJ1-5	-	TGTGCCAGTAGTATAGCCGGGACAGGGATTCAGCCCCAGCATTTT	CASSIAGTGIQPQHF
-	TRBV7-3	TRBJ2-6	-	TGTGCCAGCAGCTTGGCTGGAAATTCTGGGGCCAACGTCCTGACTTTC	CASSLAGNSGANVLTF
-	TRBV5-4	TRBJ2-4	-	TGTGCCAGCAGCTCCTGGGACACCTCTATAGCCAAAAACATTCAGTACTTC	CASSSWDTSIAKNIQYF
-	TRBV9	TRBJ1-1	-	TGTGCCAGCAGCCCCCCAGGGTCGAAAAGCCGAGAAGCTTTCTTT	CASSPPGSKSREAFF
TRBD2	TRBV7-9	TRBJ2-3	-	TGTGCCAGCAGCTTGGGGACTAGCGGCCGCACAGATACGCAGTATTTT	CASSLGTSGRTDTQYF
-	TRBV7-3	TRBJ2-5	-	TGTGCCAGCAGCTTAACGAAGGTGCCCGCTGCTAACCAAGAGACCCAGTACTTC	CASSLTKVPAANQETQYF
TRBD1	TRBV30	TRBJ2-3	-	TGTGCCTGGAGTAGACAGGGGGTCAGCACAGATACGCAGTATTTT	CAWSRQGVSTDTQYF
-	TRBV4-2	TRBJ1-3	-	TGTGCCAGCAGCCAAGCGTCTGGAAACACCATATATTTT	CASSQASGNTIYF
TRBD2	TRBV11-2	TRBJ2-1	-	TGTGCCAGCAGCCAAACTAGCGGGGGGGGTTTTGAGCAGTTCTTC	CASSQTSGGGFEQFF
TRBD2	TRBV28	TRBJ2-7	-	TGTGCCAGCCGCGGTGGGGCTAGCGGGAGCTACGAGCAGTACTTC	CASRGGASGSYEQYF
TRBD1	TRBV10-3	TRBJ2-1	-	TGTGCCATCAGTGAGAGGTTAAGACAGGGGGCGCCTAATGAGCAGTTCTTC	CAISERLRQGAPNEQFF
-	TRBV30	TRBJ1-6	-	TGTGCCTGGAGTGTTGCCGGGAGGCATTCACCCCTCCACTTT	CAWSVAGRHSPLHF
-	TRBV4-1	TRBJ2-5	-	TGCGCCAGCAGCCAAGTATGGCAGTTGGAGACCCAGTACTTC	CASSQVWQLETQYF
TRBD1	TRBV7-8	TRBJ1-2	-	TGTGCCACCATTCAGCAGGGGGTCCCTCACTATGGCTACACCTTC	CATIQQGVPHYGYTF
-	TRBV5-1	TRBJ2-5	-	TGCGCCAGCAGCTTGACAGGGTACCAAGAGACCCAGTACTTC	CASSLTGYQETQYF
TRBD1	TRBV28	TRBJ1-2	once	TGTGCCAGCAGGACGGGACAGTACTATGGCTACACCTTC	CASRTGQYYGYTF
-	TRBV2	TRBJ2-3	-	TGTGCCACCGTTAATGTGTGGAGGGCCGGCACAGATACGCAGTATTTT	CATVNVWRAGTDTQYF
-	TRBV5-4	TRBJ1-1	once	TGTGCCAGCAGCTTGGACCCGGGGAACACTGAAGCTTTCTTT	CASSLDPGNTEAFF
-	TRBV30	TRBJ1-3	-	TGTGCCTGGAGTTTGGGCCTCTCTGGAAACACCATATATTTT	CAWSLGLSGNTIYF
-	TRBV5-6	TRBJ2-1	-	TGTGCCAGCAGCTTGAAACTAGGGCGCTTCAATGAGCAGTTCTTC	CASSLKLGRFNEQFF
TRBD2	TRBV5-1	TRBJ2-3	-	TGCGCCAGCAGCCCCCGGACTAGCGGGTACACAGATACGCAGTATTTT	CASSPRTSGYTDTQYF
-	TRBV4-1	TRBJ2-3	-	TGCGCCAGCAGCCAAGATCTGGGTACAGATACGCAGTATTTT	CASSQDLGTDTQYF
TRBD1	TRBV5-1	TRBJ1-3	-	TGCGCCAGCAGCAGTGACAGGGGTGGTGGAAACACCATATATTTT	CASSSDRGGGNTIYF
-	TRBV28	TRBJ1-2	-	TGTGCCAGCAACGGGGGAACTAACTATGGCTACACCTTC	CASNGGTNYGYTF
-	TRBV5-6	TRBJ1-2	-	TGTGCCAGCAGCTCCGCGAGCGGGGGCTATGGCTACACCTTC	CASSSASGGYGYTF
-	TRBV18	TRBJ1-1	-	TGTGCCAGCGCTCTAGACGGGAACACTGAAGCTTTCTTT	CASALDGNTEAFF
-	TRBV19	TRBJ2-1	-	TGTGCCAGTAGTATAATTAGGCGGCAAAGCTCCTACAATGAGCAGTTCTTC	CASSIIRRQSSYNEQFF
TRBD1	TRBV27	TRBJ1-1	once	TGTGCCAGCAGTTTTAGCCGACAGGGTCCGGGCACTGAAGCTTTCTTT	CASSFSRQGPGTEAFF
-	TRBV5-1	TRBJ2-7	-	TGCGCCAGCAGCTTGGCCGCGAAGCAGGGGGGGTACGAGCAGTACTTC	CASSLAAKQGGYEQYF
TRBD1	TRBV12-5	TRBJ1-2	once	TGTGCTAGTGGGGCCGGGGACAGCGCATATGGCTACACCTTC	CASGAGDSAYGYTF
TRBD1	TRBV7-3	TRBJ2-2	-	TGTGCCAGCAGCTCGGACAGGTCGAACACCGGGGAGCTGTTTTTT	CASSSDRSNTGELFF
TRBD2	TRBV5-1	TRBJ2-7	-	TGCGCCAGCAGCTCCGGACTAGCGGGAGACTACGAGCAGTACTTC	CASSSGLAGDYEQYF
-	TRBV27	TRBJ1-2	-	TGTGCCAGGTACCAGGGGATCCTGTATGGCTACACCTTC	CARYQGILYGYTF
TRBD2	TRBV28	TRBJ2-1	-	TGTGCCAGCAGTTTAATGGGACTAGCGTACCACAATGAGCAGTTCTTC	CASSLMGLAYHNEQFF
-	TRBV7-9	TRBJ1-3	-	TGTGCCAGCAGCTTAGGCCCTCCGGGGGCTGGAAACACCATATATTTT	CASSLGPPGAGNTIYF
TRBD1	TRBV4-2	TRBJ2-1	once	TGTGCCAGCAGCCCGACAGGGCGCCCCTACAATGAGCAGTTCTTC	CASSPTGRPYNEQFF
TRBD1	TRBV19	TRBJ2-1	-	TGTGCCAGTAGTATAGGGGGGACAGGGTACAATGAGCAGTTCTTC	CASSIGGTGYNEQFF
-	TRBV7-9	TRBJ2-5	-	TGTGCCAGCAGCTCTACAGGAGGGGCTCAAGAGACCCAGTACTTC	CASSSTGGAQETQYF
-	TRBV18	TRBJ2-5	once	TGTGCCAGCTCACCACCGGGAGGCCTCCAAGAGACCCAGTACTTC	CASSPPGGLQETQYF
TRBD2	TRBV6-6	TRBJ2-1	-	TGTGCCAGCAAAGGGACTAGCGGGAGGGGAAATGAGCAGTTCTTC	CASKGTSGRGNEQFF
TRBD1	TRBV19	TRBJ1-2	-	TGTGCCAGTAGTCCCCAACCGACAGGGAACTATGGCTACACCTTC	CASSPQPTGNYGYTF
-	TRBV7-9	TRBJ2-3	-	TGTGCCAGCAGCTACTCGTTCTCAGATACGCAGTATTTT	CASSYSFSDTQYF
-	TRBV7-9	TRBJ1-6	once	TGTGCCAGCAGCTTAGCGCAGGGTTGGAATTCACCCCTCCACTTT	CASSLAQGWNSPLHF
-	TRBV4-1	TRBJ1-5	-	TGCGCCAGCAGCCAGTCCCCGGGGCAGAGCAATCAGCCCCAGCATTTT	CASSQSPGQSNQPQHF